Here is one T cell receptor beta chain with its context. Its antigen is undetermined. The data are from a study of beta chain features in type 1 diabetes. General study findings and limits: Among patients with Type 1 diabetes, TCRB CDR3s were moderately but significantly shorter in every one of the four CD4+ subsets.

The sequenced template was cDNA made from the entire isolated RNA. Measured with immunoSEQ multiplex PCR; TCRdb has only the in-frame clones, and not every one. The sample lists over 600,000 clones, around 12% seen once, with 0.095% to 0.15% in the top ten. The germline CDR1 and CDR2 sequences are SGDLS and YYNGEE. The CDR3 has 14 residues. Unmatched junction bases numbered 9, after V lost 6 bases and J lost 5 bases. The V gene is TRBV9, the J gene TRBJ2-3; TRBD1 agrees at 7 bases. The material sequenced was naive CD4+ T cells from blood. The sequence derives from a man aged 25-45 years with type 1 diabetes. CDR3 sequence: CASMKGGSRDTQYF. Written as DNA, the CDR3 is TGTGCCAGCATGAAAGGGGGCTCGAGAGATACGCAGTATTTT.